A single sample gave rise to the 8 T cell receptor beta chains below, sequenced in a study of T cell repertoires in cytomegalovirus infection. These TCRs' antigens remain unknown. Each CDR3 protein gets one entry after TCRdb re-called the reads with MiXCR. This sample has around 570,000 distinct CDR3 sequences; around two fifths occur once, and the top ten carry about half. The source material was cultured PBMCs, sampled from culture after CMV antigen stimulation. The source of these receptors is a human donor in good health (CMV status not recorded). Some clones in this sample may be carry-over from other donors' samples.

This clonotype was detected ten times or more. V gene TRBV27 combines with J gene TRBJ2-6; D might be TRBD2 (6 bases). Per the germline V gene, CDR1 is MNHEY and CDR2 is SMNVEV (reference sequence). This CDR3 spans 16 amino acids. Trimming cost V 4 bases and J 4 bases, with 14 bases left between them. CDR3 protein: CASSYVGGTGANVLTF. CDR3 nucleotides: TGTGCCAGCAGTTACGTTGGAGGGACCGGGGCCAACGTCCTGACTTTC.

In this sample, this clonotype turned up once. The chain carries TRBV19 and TRBJ2-2; D perhaps matches TRBD1 (6 bases). Trimming took off 6 bases at V and 8 bases at J, with 16 bases between the two ends. The CDR3 is made up of 14 amino acids. Germline CDR1 is LNHDA and CDR2 is SQIVND (reference sequence). Here the CDR3 reads CASREQGIKGELFF. The CDR3 DNA follows: TGTGCCAGTAGGGAGCAGGGGATTAAAGGGGAGCTGTTTTTT. Full variable domain (outside the CDR3, taken from reference TRBV19 and TRBJ2-2): DGGITQSPKYLFRKEGQNVTLSCEQNLNHDAMYWYRQDPGQGLRLIYYSQIVNDFQKGDIAEGYSVSREKKESFPLTVTSAQKNPTAFYLCASREQGIKGELFFGEGSRLTVL.

The genes are TRBV7-6 and TRBJ2-5, with 16 bases that match TRBD2. The CDR3 totals 20 residues. Germline CDR1 and CDR2: SGHVS and FNYEAQ. Trimming at V came to 3 bases and at J to 4 bases, leaving 14 bases not matched to a gene. The DNA of the CDR3 is TGTGCCAGCAGCTTCGGACCGGGACTAGCGGGAGGGCCCGTGGGAGAGACCCAGTACTTC. Translation gives CASSFGPGLAGGPVGETQYF.

This clonotype was recorded only once. A much larger clone lies one base from this, so it may be a read error. V usage is TRBV24-1 and J usage is TRBJ2-1; 12 bases are a match to TRBD2. The germline V gene has CDR1 KGHDR and CDR2 SFDVKD. This CDR3 has 17 amino acids. CDR3 bases: TGTCCCACCAGTGATTCGGAAGCGGCTAGCGGGAGGGTTGAGCAGTTCTTC. Its protein product is CPTSDSEAASGRVEQFF.

This clonotype was observed a handful of times. The rearrangement joins TRBV20-1 to TRBJ1-6, with D hard to call. Germline lookup yields CDR1 DFQATT and CDR2 SNEGSKA (reference sequence). The V and J ends lost 6 bases and 2 bases respectively, with 14 bases between them. There are 15 residues in the CDR3. The CDR3 protein is CSAQSPATYNSPLHF. CDR3 sequence (DNA): TGCAGTGCCCAAAGCCCAGCGACCTATAATTCACCCCTCCACTTT.

This clonotype showed up just a few times. The gene calls are TRBV19 and TRBJ2-1; either TRBD1 or TRBD2 may supply D (5 bases each). The V end lost 3 bases, the J end lost 4 bases, and 19 bases lay between the germline ends. This CDR3 contains 17 residues. Germline values: CDR1 LNHDA, CDR2 SQIVND (reference sequence). The DNA of the CDR3 is TGTGCCAGTAGTATCGGGTACGGGAACAGGATTTACAATGAGCAGTTCTTC. Protein sequence: CASSIGYGNRIYNEQFF.

In its sample, this clonotype was seen a few times. V gene TRBV7-9 combines with J gene TRBJ2-1, with 12 bases matching TRBD2. The CDR3 sequence is 15 residues long. In germline, CDR1 is SEHNR, CDR2 FQNEAQ (reference sequence). V was clipped by 5 bases and J by 4 bases; unmatched bases: 3. The chain's CDR3 is CASSRLAGEYNEQFF. The CDR3, as DNA: TGTGCCAGCAGCCGACTAGCGGGAGAGTACAATGAGCAGTTCTTC.

The chain is built from TRBV7-9 and TRBJ2-1; 7 positions match TRBD2. V shed 6 bases and J 4 bases; nucleotides not matched to a gene: 9. Germline CDR1 reads SEHNR; CDR2 reads FQNEAQ (reference sequence). The CDR3 has 15 residues. CDR3 protein: CASRISGGAYNEQFF. The CDR3 DNA reads as TGTGCCAGCAGGATCTCGGGGGGAGCGTACAATGAGCAGTTCTTC.